These T cell receptor beta chains were read from a single sample in a study of T cell responses to AZD1222 COVID-19 vaccine. Clones were read by immunoSEQ multiplex PCR, and TCRdb kept only the in-frame ones, dropping some. Among 150,000 or so clones listed, approximately 93% were seen once. Sample: peripheral blood, taken on day 0 of MenACWY control vaccination. The receptors come from an adult in good health. Each CDR3 is given with its conserved first and last residue. D genes are given only for firm matches. The size field is filled for only some rows; it gives once, few, many or a size class.

d_call	clone_size	j_call	v_call	cdr3_nt	cdr3_aa
TRBD1	.	TRBJ2-1	TRBV19	TGTGCCAGTAGTATCCAGCGTGGACAGGGCCAAGGGAATGAGCAGTTCTTC	CASSIQRGQGQGNEQFF
.	once	TRBJ1-6	TRBV7-2	TGTGCCAGCAGCTTAGTGGGGTCGGGGAATTCACCCCTCCACTTT	CASSLVGSGNSPLHF
.	.	TRBJ1-1	TRBV11-3	TGTGCCAGCAGCTCCAGTCGGTCCGGGCGAACTTTCTTT	CASSSSRSGRTFF
TRBD1	once	TRBJ1-6	TRBV27	TGTGCCAGCAGTTTCGGACAGGGCAATTCACCCCTCCACTTT	CASSFGQGNSPLHF
.	.	TRBJ1-1	TRBV19	TGTGCCAGTAGTATATTATGGGGAGGTGGAACTGAAGCTTTCTTT	CASSILWGGGTEAFF
TRBD1	.	TRBJ1-6	TRBV9	TGTGCCAGCAGCGTAACAGGACAGGGTTATAATTCACCCCTCCACTTT	CASSVTGQGYNSPLHF
.	.	TRBJ1-1	TRBV6-4	TGTGCCAGCAGTGTCGTCCCGGGACCTTCTGAAGCTTTCTTT	CASSVVPGPSEAFF
TRBD1	once	TRBJ2-7	TRBV5-1	TGCGCCAGCAGCTTGGCGGACAGGACCACTGGCGAGCAGTACTTC	CASSLADRTTGEQYF
.	.	TRBJ1-2	TRBV18	TGTGCCAGCTCACCAGGGACCGCCTATGGCTACACCTTC	CASSPGTAYGYTF
.	.	TRBJ1-2	TRBV6-2/TRBV6-3	TGTGCCAGCAGTTTACACCTCTATGGCTACACCTTC	CASSLHLYGYTF
TRBD1	.	TRBJ2-2	TRBV25-1	TGTGCCAGCAGAGGGGGCACGAACACCGGGGAGCTGTTTTTT	CASRGGTNTGELFF
.	.	TRBJ1-4	TRBV6-5	TGTGCCAGCAGTACCGGGATCGGGAATGAAAAACTGTTTTTT	CASSTGIGNEKLFF
TRBD1	once	TRBJ2-2	TRBV4-3	TGCGCCAGCAGCCAAGATACCACAGGGGGCGGGGAGCTGTTTTTT	CASSQDTTGGGELFF
TRBD1	.	TRBJ2-1	TRBV25-1	TGTGCCAGCAGTGAAGGGACAGGGGTCAGAGAGCAGTTCTTC	CASSEGTGVREQFF
.	.	TRBJ2-3	TRBV4-1	TGCGCCAGCAGCCAAGTAGGGGCTAGCACAGATACGCAGTATTTT	CASSQVGASTDTQYF
.	.	TRBJ1-1	TRBV3-1/TRBV3-2	TGTGCCAGCAGCCAAGTCAACACTGAAGCTTTCTTT	CASSQVNTEAFF
.	.	TRBJ2-1	TRBV4-3	TGCGCCAGCAGCCAAGATTGGGGGGACAAGAGGGGCAATGAGCAGTTCTTC	CASSQDWGDKRGNEQFF
.	.	TRBJ1-2	TRBV28	TGTGCCAGCGGGCAGACGAACTATGGCTACACCTTC	CASGQTNYGYTF
TRBD1	.	TRBJ1-3	TRBV7-6	TGTGCCAGCAGCGCGAGACAGGGCTCTGGAAACACCATATATTTT	CASSARQGSGNTIYF
.	.	TRBJ2-1	TRBV7-8	TGTGCCAGCAGCCGGGACCCGGCCAATGAGCAGTTCTTC	CASSRDPANEQFF
TRBD1	.	TRBJ1-2	TRBV28	TGTGCCAGCAGTTCCCGCCAGGGGGCTGGTTATGGCTACACCTTC	CASSSRQGAGYGYTF
.	.	TRBJ1-5	TRBV15	TGTGCCACCAGCAGAACTACAGTAGGCAATCAGCCCCAGCATTTT	CATSRTTVGNQPQHF
TRBD1	.	TRBJ1-1	TRBV5-4	TGTGCCAGCAGCAGCAGGGGGGCCGAAACTGAAGCTTTCTTT	CASSSRGAETEAFF
.	.	TRBJ1-5	TRBV7-8	TGTGCCAGCAGCTTAAGCGGCTTTAGCAATCAGCCCCAGCATTTT	CASSLSGFSNQPQHF
.	once	TRBJ2-3	TRBV3-1/TRBV3-2	TGTGCCAGCAGCGACGATAGCACAGATACGCAGTATTTT	CASSDDSTDTQYF
.	.	TRBJ1-2	TRBV6-5	TGTGCCAGCAGGGCTGAGGTAGAGATTGGTGGCTACACCTTC	CASRAEVEIGGYTF
.	.	TRBJ1-2	TRBV25-1	TGTGCCAGCAGTGAATGGGGCAGGTATAACTATGGCTACACCTTC	CASSEWGRYNYGYTF
TRBD2	.	TRBJ2-1	TRBV5-6	TGTGCCAGCAGCTTTCTCGGACTAGCGGTAGGGAGCTCCTACAATGAGCAGTTCTTC	CASSFLGLAVGSSYNEQFF
.	.	TRBJ1-5	TRBV19	TGTGCCAGTAGTATCCCCGGGGGCGAGGAATATAGCAATCAGCCCCAGCATTTT	CASSIPGGEEYSNQPQHF